This section outlines one T cell receptor beta chain sequence together with its context. What it binds is unknown. This entry comes from a study of cytomegalovirus exposure and HLA in healthy donors. Study overall: The same platform as the roughly 670 first-cohort repertoires was used for the 90 to 150 validation repertoires, a later analysis reported.

Germline-derived CDR1 and CDR2 are SGDLS and YYNGEE. This CDR3 spans 15 amino acids. Trimming took 4 bases from V and 2 from J, leaving 15 bases between them. Whole-study findings and limits: There were some public TCRs occurring in many donors, but most TCR sequences were rare. According to the study, 150 to 200 TCR beta chains were cytomegalovirus-associated. Subsequent analysis revealed that first-cohort TCR clusters tended to co-occur in the 95 to 150 validation repertoires.

Profiled with immunoSEQ multiplex PCR; TCRdb holds only in-frame clones, not every one. The sample yields more than 250,000 clones, more than 80% seen once. Sequencing was carried out using PBMCs. This TCR came from a woman aged 18-29 years in good health and CMV-seronegative. The chain employs TRBV9 and TRBJ1-1, with a possible D match to TRBD1 (5 bases). Here the CDR3 reads CASSTRDWGNTEAFF. The DNA for the CDR3 is TGTGCCAGCAGCACCCGGGACTGGGGCAACACTGAAGCTTTCTTT.